This TCR beta chain was observed in a study of shared clonotypes between healthy human individuals. Study conclusions and caveats: Larger richness was generally estimated for naive than memory subsets. Although depth was large, rarefaction showed that sequencing of the sorted subsets was incomplete.

V shed 4 bases and J 7 bases; nucleotides not matched to a gene: 7. Germline lookup yields CDR1 SGHRS and CDR2 YFSETQ. The CDR3 is 14 amino acids. Repertoires were generated with immunoSEQ multiplex PCR, while TCRdb's copy carries only in-frame clones and drops some. Counted here are some 2.1 million clones, approximately 92% occurring once; the ten biggest clones make up around 1.7%. The sample holds one count of this clone. Its antigen is still unknown. CD45RO-negative, CCR7-selected cells formed the naive CD8 fraction, which excluded terminally differentiated effector memory CD45RA+ cells. This rearrangement joins TRBV5-1 to TRBJ2-1; 8 bases line up with TRBD1. The sequence came from a man between 18 and 29 years old in good health. Some clones in this sample may be carry-over from other donors' samples. Sequencing was done on a sample of naive CD8+ T cells from PBMCs. The CDR3 loop reads CASSVGQGRNEQFF. CDR3 sequence (DNA): TGCGCCAGCAGCGTCGGACAGGGTAGGAATGAGCAGTTCTTC.